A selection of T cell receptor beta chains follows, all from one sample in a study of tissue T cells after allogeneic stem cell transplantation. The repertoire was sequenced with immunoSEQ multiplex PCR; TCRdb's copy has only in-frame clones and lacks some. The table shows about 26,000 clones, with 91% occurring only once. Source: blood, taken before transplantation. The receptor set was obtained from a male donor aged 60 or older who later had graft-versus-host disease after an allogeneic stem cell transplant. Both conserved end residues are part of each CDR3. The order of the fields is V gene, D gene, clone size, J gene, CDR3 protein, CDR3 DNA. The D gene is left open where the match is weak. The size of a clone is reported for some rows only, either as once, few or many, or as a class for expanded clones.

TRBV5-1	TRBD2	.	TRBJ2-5	CASSLGSSGGAETQYF	TGCGCCAGCAGCTTGGGCTCTAGCGGGGGGGCAGAGACCCAGTACTTC
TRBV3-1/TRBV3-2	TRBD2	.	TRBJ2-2	CASSQRGGRGELFF	TGTGCCAGCAGCCAGCGGGGGGGCCGCGGGGAGCTGTTTTTT
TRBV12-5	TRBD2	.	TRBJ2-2	CASGGLAGDSGELFF	TGTGCTAGTGGGGGACTAGCAGGGGATAGCGGGGAGCTGTTTTTT
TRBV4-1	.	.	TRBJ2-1	CASSQAAGISYNEQFF	TGCGCCAGCAGCCAGGCGGCGGGGATTTCCTACAATGAGCAGTTCTTC
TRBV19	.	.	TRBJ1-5	CASKGINQPQHF	TGTGCCAGTAAAGGGATCAATCAGCCCCAGCATTTT
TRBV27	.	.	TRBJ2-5	CASSLWGRVETQYF	TGTGCCAGCAGTTTATGGGGGCGCGTCGAGACCCAGTACTTC
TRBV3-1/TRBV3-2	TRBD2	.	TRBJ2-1	CASSQGLAGGGNEQFF	TGTGCCAGCAGCCAAGGGCTAGCGGGAGGAGGCAATGAGCAGTTCTTC
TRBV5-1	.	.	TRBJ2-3	CASSFSDQQYF	TGCGCCAGCAGCTTCTCAGATCAGCAGTATTTT
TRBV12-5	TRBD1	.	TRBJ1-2	CASGLGIPGGSNYGYTF	TGTGCTAGTGGTTTGGGAATTCCAGGGGGATCTAACTATGGCTACACCTTC
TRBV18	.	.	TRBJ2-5	CASSPKSGGETQYF	TGTGCCAGCTCACCAAAGTCAGGAGGTGAGACCCAGTACTTC
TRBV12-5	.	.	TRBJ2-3	CASGPAGGTDTQYF	TGTGCTAGTGGTCCGGCCGGGGGAACAGATACGCAGTATTTT
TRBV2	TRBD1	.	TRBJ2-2	CASRTGTGVTGELFF	TGTGCCAGCAGAACCGGGACAGGCGTAACCGGGGAGCTGTTTTTT
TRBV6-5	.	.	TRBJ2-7	CASSYSRVGVYEQYF	TGTGCCAGCAGTTACTCGAGGGTCGGCGTCTACGAGCAGTACTTC
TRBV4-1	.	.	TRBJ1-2	CASSQVEADLTNYGYTF	TGCGCCAGCAGCCAAGTTGAGGCGGACCTTACTAACTATGGCTACACCTTC
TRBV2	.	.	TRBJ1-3	CASSGRGAGGNTIYF	TGTGCCAGCAGTGGGCGGGGGGCAGGTGGAAACACCATATATTTT
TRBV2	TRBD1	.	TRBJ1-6	CASSGTGGRSPLHF	TGTGCCAGCAGTGGGACAGGGGGCAGGTCACCCCTCCACTTT
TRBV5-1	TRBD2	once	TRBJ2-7	CASSLNVAGGVEQYF	TGCGCCAGCAGCTTGAATGTGGCGGGAGGAGTCGAGCAGTACTTC
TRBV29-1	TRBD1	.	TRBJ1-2	CSGWDSGQDGYTF	TGCAGCGGATGGGACAGCGGGCAGGATGGCTACACCTTC
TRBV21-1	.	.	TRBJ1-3	CASRPSYRVRGNTIYF	TGTGCCAGCAGACCTTCGTACAGGGTTCGGGGAAACACCATATATTTT
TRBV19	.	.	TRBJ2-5	CASSIDTRGEETQYF	TGTGCCAGTAGTATAGACACGCGTGGGGAAGAGACCCAGTACTTC
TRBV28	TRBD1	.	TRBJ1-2	CASSVTRGPRGGYTF	TGTGCCAGCAGTGTGACGAGGGGGCCCCGGGGTGGCTACACCTTC
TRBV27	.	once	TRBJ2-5	CASSFLWGQETQYF	TGTGCCAGCAGCTTCTTGTGGGGGCAAGAGACCCAGTACTTC
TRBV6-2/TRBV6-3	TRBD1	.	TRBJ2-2	CASSLTGGRTGELFF	TGTGCCAGCAGTCTCACAGGGGGCCGCACCGGGGAGCTGTTTTTT
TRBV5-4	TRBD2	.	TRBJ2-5	CASSLEGLAGLETQYF	TGTGCCAGCAGCTTGGAGGGACTAGCGGGGTTAGAGACCCAGTACTTC
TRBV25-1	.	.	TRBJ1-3	CASSERGTGNTIYF	TGTGCCAGCAGTGAGAGGGGCACTGGAAACACCATATATTTT
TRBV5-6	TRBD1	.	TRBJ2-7	CASRGGAGTGGLYEQYF	TGTGCCAGCAGAGGTGGGGCCGGGACAGGGGGCTTATACGAGCAGTACTTC
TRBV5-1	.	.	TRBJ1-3	CASSLEGSTSGNTIYF	TGCGCCAGCAGCTTGGAAGGCAGTACCTCTGGAAACACCATATATTTT
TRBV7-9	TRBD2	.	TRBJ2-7	CASSSPWGLAGSSSYEQYF	TGTGCCAGCAGCTCGCCCTGGGGACTAGCGGGGTCGAGCTCCTACGAGCAGTACTTC
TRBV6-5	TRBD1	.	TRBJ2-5	CASSYSFGTGETQYF	TGTGCCAGCAGTTACTCTTTTGGGACAGGGGAGACCCAGTACTTC
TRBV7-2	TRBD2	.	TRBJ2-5	CASSPGTTETQYF	TGTGCCAGCAGCCCAGGGACTACGGAGACCCAGTACTTC
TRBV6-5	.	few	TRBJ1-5	CASSYSRGSNQPQHF	TGTGCCAGCAGTTACTCGAGGGGGAGCAATCAGCCCCAGCATTTT
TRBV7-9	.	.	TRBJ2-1	CASSLGGGAYNEQFF	TGTGCCAGCAGCTTAGGCGGGGGCGCCTACAATGAGCAGTTCTTC
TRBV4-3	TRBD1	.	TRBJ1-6	CASSQRTQGDSPLHF	TGCGCCAGCAGCCAACGGACTCAGGGGGACTCACCCCTCCACTTT
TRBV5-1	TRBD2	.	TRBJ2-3	CASSLAPASGSGNTQYF	TGCGCCAGCAGCTTGGCCCCAGCTAGCGGGAGTGGGAATACGCAGTATTTT
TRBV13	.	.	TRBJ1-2	CASSLMAYGYTF	TGTGCCAGCAGCTTAATGGCCTATGGCTACACCTTC
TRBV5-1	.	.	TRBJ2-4	CASSKELRGSKNIQYF	TGCGCCAGCAGCAAGGAGCTCAGGGGAAGCAAAAACATTCAGTACTTC
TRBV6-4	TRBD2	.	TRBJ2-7	CASSEGGLGWAYEQYF	TGTGCCAGCAGTGAGGGAGGACTAGGTTGGGCCTACGAGCAGTACTTC
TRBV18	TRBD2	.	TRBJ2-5	CASSPRGLAGGSETQYF	TGTGCCAGCTCACCCCGCGGGCTAGCGGGAGGCTCCGAGACCCAGTACTTC
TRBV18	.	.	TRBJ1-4	CASSRTDNREKLFF	TGTGCCAGCTCCCGGACGGATAACCGGGAAAAACTGTTTTTT
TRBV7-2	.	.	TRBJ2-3	CASSLEDDTQYF	TGTGCCAGCAGCTTAGAGGACGATACGCAGTATTTT
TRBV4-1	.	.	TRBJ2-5	CASSQDDRQETQYF	TGCGCCAGCAGCCAAGATGACAGACAAGAGACCCAGTACTTC
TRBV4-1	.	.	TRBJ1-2	CASSQQTGRGFDYTF	TGCGCCAGCAGCCAACAGACAGGAAGGGGCTTTGACTACACCTTC